These 25 T cell receptor beta chains originate from one sample sequenced in a study of vaccination and CD4 T cells after COVID-19. Time point meaning: late sampling 161 to 241 days after vaccination in three convalescent patients. Treatment indicated: roughly ten-day PBMC culture with coronavirus spike peptide pools or control peptides (ViraFEST assay). No cognate antigen is known for these TCRs. Scientists ran DNA taken from cultured CD4+ T cells through the Oncomine TCR Beta short-read assay for sequencing. TCRdb reprocessed the PCR reads with MiXCR, giving one entry per CDR3 protein. The sample has tens of thousands of distinct CDR3 sequences, about 45% seen once. The sequencing here drew on CD4+ T cells from blood, cultured in vitro, taken about 7 months after SARS-CoV-2 vaccination. All receptors derive from a human donor who had recovered from COVID-19.

This clonotype was picked up a small number of times. The genes are TRBV24-1 and TRBJ2-3; 14 nucleotides align to TRBD2. CDR1 and CDR2 from the germline V gene are KGHDR and SFDVKD. The CDR3 is 18 residues long. Losses at the gene ends were 2 bases for V and 4 bases for J; bases not matched to a gene: 7. CDR3 residues: CATSDSGGLAGVADTQYF. CDR3 in DNA: TGTGCCACCAGTGATTCGGGGGGACTAGCGGGAGTAGCAGATACGCAGTATTTT.

This clonotype was counted a few times. The V call is TRBV27, the J call TRBJ2-5; 9 positions match TRBD2. Germline lookup yields CDR1 MNHEY and CDR2 SMNVEV (reference sequence). This CDR3 has 17 residues. Germline trimming cut 7 bases from V and 5 bases from J; bases unmatched to any gene: 17. For the CDR3, the DNA is TGTGCCAGCAAAGAAGACCCCCGCGCGGGAGGGGGGGAGACCCAGTACTTC. It yields the protein CASKEDPRAGGGETQYF.

V usage is TRBV20-1 and J usage is TRBJ2-5, with 11 positions matching TRBD2. The trim removed 5 bases at V and 4 bases at J, leaving 12 bases unmatched. The CDR3 has 16 amino acids. Germline CDR1 reads DFQATT; CDR2 reads SNEGSKA (reference sequence). CDR3 sequence (DNA): TGCAGTGCTTTTCAACTAGCGGGAGTATGGCGAGAGACCCAGTACTTC. Its protein is CSAFQLAGVWRETQYF.

The rearrangement uses TRBV28 and TRBJ1-6, with D perhaps TRBD1 (5 bases). The CDR3 consists of 15 residues. V dropped 7 bases and J dropped 3 bases, with 13 bases sitting between them. Germline V gene sequence: CDR1 MDHEN, CDR2 SYDVKM. The DNA of the CDR3 is TGTGCCAGCACTCAGGGAGGCGGCTATAATTCACCCCTCCACTTT. Encoded protein: CASTQGGGYNSPLHF.

This clonotype was counted a single time. V and J are TRBV19 and TRBJ2-7, with D unresolved. V gave up 4 bases and J gave up 3 bases, with 10 bases separating them. CDR1 LNHDA and CDR2 SQIVND come from the germline V gene (reference sequence). This CDR3 has 13 amino acids. The CDR3 sequence: CASSTVYNYEQYF. The CDR3 DNA reads TGTGCCAGTAGTACCGTTTACAACTACGAGCAGTACTTC.

In its sample, this clonotype was seen a few times. V gene TRBV28 combines with J gene TRBJ2-6, with no clear D. Germline V gives CDR1 MDHEN, CDR2 SYDVKM. V was trimmed by 2 bases and J by 0 bases, leaving 5 bases between them. This CDR3 contains 15 residues. The DNA of the CDR3 is TGTGCCAGCAGTTTACCAGCCTCTGGGGCCAACGTCCTGACTTTC. It codes for CASSLPASGANVLTF.

The chain is built from TRBV7-9 and TRBJ1-5; D call uncertain. This CDR3 spans 13 amino acids. Between the trimmed V and J ends, which lost 7 bases and 3 bases, there was a span of 10 bases. Germline lookup yields CDR1 SEHNR and CDR2 FQNEAQ (reference sequence). CDR3 DNA: TGTGCCAGCAACTCATTCTCCAATCAGCCCCAGCATTTT. This translates into CASNSFSNQPQHF.

This clonotype is a singleton in its sample. CDR3 sequence: CASRGGRGVAEQYF. The CDR3 nucleotides are TGTGCCAGCAGGGGGGGGAGAGGGGTTGCCGAGCAGTACTTC. V gene TRBV12-3 or TRBV12-4 combines with J gene TRBJ2-7, with 7 bases identical to TRBD2. CDR3 length: 14 amino acids. V shed 6 bases and J 6 bases; nucleotides not matched to a gene: 11.

In this sample, this clonotype turned up a few times. The chain links TRBV6-1 to TRBJ1-5; D gene unclear. Deletions cut 6 bases from V and 7 bases from J, with 13 bases between. This CDR3 comprises 13 residues. Germline V gene sequence: CDR1 MNHNS, CDR2 SASEGT. CDR3 nucleotide sequence: TGTGCCAGCAGGGAGTTGACGGGCCAGCCCCAGCATTTT. Translated: CASRELTGQPQHF.

This sequence joins TRBV6-5 and TRBJ2-1; 9 bases are shared with TRBD2. V shed 6 bases, J shed 8 bases, and the junction held 8 bases outside the gene matches. The CDR3 consists of 14 residues. In germline, CDR1 is MNHEY, CDR2 SVGAGI. CDR3 in amino acids: CASRYVAGVDEQFF. The DNA of the CDR3 is TGTGCCAGCAGATACGTAGCGGGAGTGGATGAGCAGTTCTTC.

The genes are TRBV6-1 and TRBJ2-7; either TRBD1 or TRBD2 may supply D (5 bases each). V was pared by 6 bases and J by 2 bases, with 14 bases between. Per the germline V gene, CDR1 is MNHNS and CDR2 is SASEGT. There are 14 residues in the CDR3. The CDR3 region is CASSLEVGAYEQYF. Here the CDR3 DNA reads TGTGCCAGCAGCCTGGAGGTAGGGGCCTACGAGCAGTACTTC.

This clonotype occurred a few times. The chain combines TRBV7-2 with TRBJ2-7; 8 bases line up with TRBD1. Germline CDR1 is SGHTA and CDR2 is FQGNSA. The CDR3 has 14 residues. With 5 bases clipped from V and 7 bases from J, the junction kept 10 bases outside the gene matches. CDR3 in DNA: TGTGCCAGCAGCGGTCTGACAGGGGATCGGGAGCAGTACTTC. Residues: CASSGLTGDREQYF.

There are a few counts of this clonotype. This chain connects TRBV11-3 to TRBJ2-3; D not resolved. Trimming stripped 1 base from V and 2 bases from J, with 4 bases between. CDR3 length equals 13 residues. The germline gives CDR1 SGHNT, CDR2 YENEEA. The CDR3 sequence: CASSLGATDTQYF. The CDR3, as DNA: TGTGCCAGCAGCTTAGGGGCCACAGATACGCAGTATTTT.

The chain joins TRBV19 to TRBJ2-3; 10 bases are a match to TRBD2. In germline, CDR1 is LNHDA, CDR2 SQIVND (reference sequence). This CDR3 is 15 amino acids long. Trimming removed 10 bases from V and 4 bases from J; junction bases left unmatched: 11. DNA of the CDR3: TGTGCCACCCGGCCTTCTAGCGGGAGACCAGATACGCAGTATTTT. This translates into CATRPSSGRPDTQYF.

The rearrangement links TRBV20-1 to TRBJ2-5; tentatively, D is TRBD1 (6 bases). V lost 2 bases, J lost 2 bases, and 12 bases lay in between. The V gene's germline CDR1 is DFQATT and CDR2 SNEGSKA (reference sequence). This CDR3 spans 14 amino acids. The CDR3 loop reads CSARTQGRQETQYF. DNA of the CDR3: TGCAGTGCTAGAACACAGGGTCGGCAAGAGACCCAGTACTTC.

J is TRBJ1-2 and V is TRBV7-8, with D possibly TRBD1 on 6 matching bases. Trimming took 5 bases from V and 4 from J, leaving 11 bases between them. Germline V gene lookup returns CDR1 SGHVS and CDR2 FQNEAQ. The CDR3 is made up of 13 amino acids. CDR3 nucleotide sequence: TGTGCCAGCAGCCCCGGACAGACCTATGGCTACACCTTC. Amino acids: CASSPGQTYGYTF. Variable domain in full (rest from reference TRBV7-8 and TRBJ1-2): GAGVSQSPRYKVAKRGQDVALRCDPISGHVSLFWYQQALGQGPEFLTYFQNEAQLDKSGLPSDRFFAERPEGSVSTLKIQRTQQEDSAVYLCASSPGQTYGYTFGSGTRLTVV.

The chain uses TRBV28 and TRBJ2-5, with 8 bases matching TRBD1. The CDR3 extends over 15 amino acids. V lost 5 bases to trimming and J lost 5 bases; unmatched junction nucleotides: 10. Germline CDR1 reads MDHEN; CDR2 reads SYDVKM. The CDR3 here is CASSPATGELETQYF. For the CDR3, the DNA is TGTGCCAGCAGTCCCGCGACAGGGGAGCTTGAGACCCAGTACTTC.

The rearrangement joins TRBV7-3 to TRBJ2-3; 11 bases are shared with TRBD2. The trim removed 2 bases at V and 2 bases at J, leaving 6 bases unmatched. In germline, CDR1 is SGHTA, CDR2 FQGTGA. The CDR3 extends over 17 amino acids. The CDR3 loop is CASSLGVAGGITDTQYF. In DNA, the CDR3 is TGTGCCAGCAGCTTAGGGGTAGCGGGAGGGATCACAGATACGCAGTATTTT. Full variable domain (rest looked up from reference TRBV7-3 and TRBJ2-3): GAGVSQTPSNKVTEKGKYVELRCDPISGHTALYWYRQSLGQGPEFLIYFQGTGAADDSGLPNDRFFAVRPEGSVSTLKIQRTERGDSAVYLCASSLGVAGGITDTQYFGPGTRLTVL.

The J gene is TRBJ2-1, the V gene TRBV6-1; the D gene could be TRBD1 or TRBD2 (6 bases each). This CDR3 is built from 17 residues. The germline V and J ends were trimmed by 7 bases and 0 bases, with 19 bases remaining between them. The germline CDR1 and CDR2 sequences are MNHNS and SASEGT. The CDR3 DNA reads as TGTGCCAGCACCCGACAGGCTAGCGCGAGCTCCTACAATGAGCAGTTCTTC. Translation: CASTRQASASSYNEQFF.

This sequence joins TRBV29-1 and TRBJ2-3, with a tentative D call TRBD2 (5 bases). The germline gives CDR1 SQVTM, CDR2 ANQGSEA. The V and J ends lost 5 bases and 0 bases respectively, with 9 bases between them. The CDR3 runs to 13 residues. DNA for the CDR3: TGCAGCGTTAGCGGAGCTAGCACAGATACGCAGTATTTT. It translates to CSVSGASTDTQYF.

The chain has TRBV20-1 and TRBJ2-7; 10 nucleotides match TRBD1. The length of the CDR3 is 14 residues. Germline values: CDR1 DFQATT, CDR2 SNEGSKA (reference sequence). Germline trimming cut 3 bases from V and 3 bases from J; bases unmatched to any gene: 5. CDR3 bases: TGCAGTGCTAGTTCCGGGACAGGGGACTACGAGCAGTACTTC. Translating gives CSASSGTGDYEQYF.

The chain is built from TRBV28 and TRBJ2-2; the D gene is possibly TRBD1 (5 bases). The CDR3 runs 15 residues. In germline, CDR1 is MDHEN, CDR2 SYDVKM. V was trimmed by 2 bases and J by 1 base, leaving 8 bases between them. The CDR3 sequence: CASSLRQMNTGELFF. CDR3 coding DNA: TGTGCCAGCAGTTTACGACAGATGAACACCGGGGAGCTGTTTTTT.

The chain couples TRBV7-9 to TRBJ1-1; D is ambiguous. Germline assignment: CDR1 SEHNR and CDR2 FQNEAQ (reference sequence). Trimming cost V 5 bases and J 7 bases, with 11 bases left between them. This CDR3 comprises 12 residues. The CDR3 loop is CASSTERSEAFF. CDR3 in DNA: TGTGCCAGCAGCACGGAGAGGAGTGAAGCTTTCTTT.

This clonotype has only a few counts. The rearrangement links TRBV18 to TRBJ2-6; 11 bases agree with TRBD1. Trimming removed 2 bases from V and 0 bases from J; junction bases left unmatched: 0. CDR1 KGHSH and CDR2 LQKENI come from the germline V gene. The CDR3 totals 17 residues. CDR3 nucleotides: TGTGCCAGCTCACCAGGGACAGGGGGCTCTGGGGCCAACGTCCTGACTTTC. Protein sequence: CASSPGTGGSGANVLTF.

The chain carries TRBV20-1 and TRBJ1-5; the D is unclear. The CDR3 covers 13 residues. Trimming cost V 5 bases and J 0 bases, with 8 bases left between them. Per the germline V gene, CDR1 is DFQATT and CDR2 is SNEGSKA (reference sequence). The DNA of the CDR3 is TGCAGTGCTGTACAGTATAGCAATCAGCCCCAGCATTTT. It is translated as CSAVQYSNQPQHF.